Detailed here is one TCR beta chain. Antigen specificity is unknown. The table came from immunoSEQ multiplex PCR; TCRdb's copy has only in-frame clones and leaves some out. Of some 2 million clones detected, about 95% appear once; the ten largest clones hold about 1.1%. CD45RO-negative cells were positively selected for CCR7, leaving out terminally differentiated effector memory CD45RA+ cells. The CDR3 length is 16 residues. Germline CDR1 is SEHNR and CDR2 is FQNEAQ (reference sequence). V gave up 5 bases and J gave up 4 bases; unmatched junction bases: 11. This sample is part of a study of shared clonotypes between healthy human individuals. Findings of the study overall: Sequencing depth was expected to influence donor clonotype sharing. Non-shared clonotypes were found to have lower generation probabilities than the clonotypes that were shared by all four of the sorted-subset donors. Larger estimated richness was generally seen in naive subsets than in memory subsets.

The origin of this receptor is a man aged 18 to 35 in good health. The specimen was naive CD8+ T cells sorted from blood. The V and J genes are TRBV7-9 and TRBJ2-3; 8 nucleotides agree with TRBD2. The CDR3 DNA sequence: TGTGCCAGCAGCCTCTGGGTAGCGGGAACCGCAGATACGCAGTATTTT. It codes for CASSLWVAGTADTQYF.